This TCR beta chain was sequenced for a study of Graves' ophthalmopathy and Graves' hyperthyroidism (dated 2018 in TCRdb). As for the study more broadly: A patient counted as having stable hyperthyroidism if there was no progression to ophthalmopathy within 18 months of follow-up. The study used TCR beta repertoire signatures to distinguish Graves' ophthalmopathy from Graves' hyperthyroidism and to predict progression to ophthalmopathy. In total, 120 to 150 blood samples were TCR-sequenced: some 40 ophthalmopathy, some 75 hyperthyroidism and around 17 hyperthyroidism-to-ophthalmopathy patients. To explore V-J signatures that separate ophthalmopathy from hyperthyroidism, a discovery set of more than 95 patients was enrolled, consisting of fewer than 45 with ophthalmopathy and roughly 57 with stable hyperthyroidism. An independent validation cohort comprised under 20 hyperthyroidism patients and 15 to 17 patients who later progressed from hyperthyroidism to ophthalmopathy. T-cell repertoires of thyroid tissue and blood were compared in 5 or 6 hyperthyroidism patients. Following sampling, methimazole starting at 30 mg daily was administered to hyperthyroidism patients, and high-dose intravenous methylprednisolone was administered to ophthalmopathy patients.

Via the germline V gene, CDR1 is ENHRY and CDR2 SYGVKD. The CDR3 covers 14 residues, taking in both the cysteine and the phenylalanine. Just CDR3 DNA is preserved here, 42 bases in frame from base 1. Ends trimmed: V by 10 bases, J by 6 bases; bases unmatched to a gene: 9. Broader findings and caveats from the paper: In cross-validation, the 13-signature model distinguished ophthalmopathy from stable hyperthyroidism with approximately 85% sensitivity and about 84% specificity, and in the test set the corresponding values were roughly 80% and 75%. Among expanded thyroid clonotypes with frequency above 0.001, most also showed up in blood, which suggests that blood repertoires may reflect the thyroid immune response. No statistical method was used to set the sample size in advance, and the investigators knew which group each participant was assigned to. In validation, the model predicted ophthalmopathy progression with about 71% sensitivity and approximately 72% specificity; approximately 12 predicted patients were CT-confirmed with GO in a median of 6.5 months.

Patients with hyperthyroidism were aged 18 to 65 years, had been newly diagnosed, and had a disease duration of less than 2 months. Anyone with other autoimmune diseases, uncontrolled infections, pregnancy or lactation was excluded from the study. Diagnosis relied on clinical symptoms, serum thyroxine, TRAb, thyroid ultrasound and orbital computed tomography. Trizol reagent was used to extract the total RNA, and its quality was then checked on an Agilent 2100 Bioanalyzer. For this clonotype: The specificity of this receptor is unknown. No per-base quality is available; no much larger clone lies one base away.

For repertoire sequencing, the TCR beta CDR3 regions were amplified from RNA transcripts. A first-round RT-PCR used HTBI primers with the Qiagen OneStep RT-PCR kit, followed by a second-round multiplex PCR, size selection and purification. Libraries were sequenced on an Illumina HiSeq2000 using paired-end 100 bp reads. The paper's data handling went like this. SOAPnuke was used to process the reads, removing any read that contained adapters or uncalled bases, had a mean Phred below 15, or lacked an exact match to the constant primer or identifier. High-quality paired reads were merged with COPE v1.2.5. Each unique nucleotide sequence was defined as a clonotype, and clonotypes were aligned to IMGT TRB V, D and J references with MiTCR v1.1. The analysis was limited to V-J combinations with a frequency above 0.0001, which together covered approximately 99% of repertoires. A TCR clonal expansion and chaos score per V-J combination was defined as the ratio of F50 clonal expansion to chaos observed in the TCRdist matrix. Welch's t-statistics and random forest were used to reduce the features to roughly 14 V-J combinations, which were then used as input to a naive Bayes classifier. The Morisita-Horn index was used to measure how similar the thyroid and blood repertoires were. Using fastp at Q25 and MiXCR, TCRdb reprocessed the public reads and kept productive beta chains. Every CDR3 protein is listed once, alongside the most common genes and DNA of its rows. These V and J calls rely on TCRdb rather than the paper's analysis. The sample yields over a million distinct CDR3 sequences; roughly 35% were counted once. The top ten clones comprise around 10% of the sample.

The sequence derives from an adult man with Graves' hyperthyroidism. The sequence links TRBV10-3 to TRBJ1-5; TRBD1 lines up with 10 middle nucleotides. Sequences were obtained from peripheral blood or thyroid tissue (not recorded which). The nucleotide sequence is TGTGCCACCAGCACGGGACAGGGGTTTCAGCCCCAGCATTTT. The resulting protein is CATSTGQGFQPQHF.